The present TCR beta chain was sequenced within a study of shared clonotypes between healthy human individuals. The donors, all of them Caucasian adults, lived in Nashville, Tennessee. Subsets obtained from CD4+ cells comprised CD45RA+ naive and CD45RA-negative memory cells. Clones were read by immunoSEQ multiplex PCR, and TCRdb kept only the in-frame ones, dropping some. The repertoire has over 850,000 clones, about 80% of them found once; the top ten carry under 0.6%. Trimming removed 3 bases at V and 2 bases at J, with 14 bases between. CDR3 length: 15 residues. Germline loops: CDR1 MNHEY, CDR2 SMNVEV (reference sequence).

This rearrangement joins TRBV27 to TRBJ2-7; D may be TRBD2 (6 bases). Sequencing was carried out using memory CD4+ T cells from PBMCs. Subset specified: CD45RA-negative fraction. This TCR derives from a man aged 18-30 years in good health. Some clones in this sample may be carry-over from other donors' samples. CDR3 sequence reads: CASSFVGGSAYEQYF. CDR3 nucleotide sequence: TGTGCCAGCAGTTTTGTGGGAGGATCCGCCTACGAGCAGTACTTC.